This T cell receptor (beta chain) was profiled in a study of cytomegalovirus exposure and HLA in healthy donors. The PCR had 60 Vbeta and 13 Jbeta primers. In the authors' methods: There were about 80 million unique TCR beta chains by a later count, and about 12 million of them were shared. The protocol was immunoSEQ multiplex PCR, while the TCRdb copy is restricted to in-frame clones and leaves out a portion. The V and J calls and the clone size are those of that table, but D and trimming were determined from the DNA. Here the sample spans around 150,000 clones, 75% to 85% being singletons. This CDR3 spans 14 amino acids. Germline CDR1 and CDR2: MDHEN and SYDVKM. Trimming stripped 3 bases from V and 8 bases from J, with 16 bases between.

The rearrangement uses TRBV28 and TRBJ1-2, with D possibly TRBD1 on 5 matching bases. Sequencing input: PBMCs. This receptor was taken from a human donor in good health. CDR3 bases: TGTGCCAGCAGTTTCCACGTCGGGACTGCCGGCTACACCTTC. As protein: CASSFHVGTAGYTF.